The clone carrying this TCR beta chain showed up just a few times. The antigen remains undetermined. There were likely unrecorded immune exposures, though donors were nominally healthy when sampled. CDR1 is SGHDT, CDR2 YYEEEE, per germline. This CDR3 is 15 amino acids long. Trimming took 1 base from V and 7 from J; bases not matched to a gene: 5. The data stem from a study of cytomegalovirus exposure and HLA in healthy donors. Whole-study results and caveats: TCR association rates varied by HLA locus in a later analysis, with DRB1 highest and HLA-C lowest. 164 TCR beta chains were listed as cytomegalovirus-associated. It was reported that TCR beta sequences correctly inferred the HLA-A and HLA-B alleles for most subjects.

13 Jbeta primers and 60 Vbeta primers were used for the PCR. The repertoire was sequenced with immunoSEQ multiplex PCR; TCRdb's copy has only in-frame clones and lacks some. The sample shows around 130,000 clones, about four fifths of them seen only once. Sequenced sample: PBMCs. This clonotype was obtained from a man younger than 40 in good health and CMV-seronegative. The V and J genes are TRBV5-6 and TRBJ1-6, with 7 positions matching TRBD1. The CDR3: CASSLSDRPNSPLHF. As DNA, the CDR3 is TGTGCCAGCAGCTTGTCGGACAGGCCCAATTCACCCCTCCACTTT.